This is a list of T cell receptor beta chains from one sample in a study of T-cell reconstitution after alpha-beta-depleted transplantation in children. One entry per CDR3 protein results from TCRdb running MiXCR on the PCR reads. The data contain about 540,000 distinct CDR3 sequences, about a sixth of them singletons. This specimen was PBMCs from the stem cell graft donor, taken from the stem cell graft. These receptors were obtained from a human donor who donated a stem cell graft to a child with acute lymphoblastic leukemia. Both conserved end residues are trimmed from each CDR3. Fields, in order: D gene, V gene, J gene, CDR3 protein. A D gene is named only where the DNA matches it firmly.

d_gene: TRBD1
v_gene: TRBV5-1
j_gene: TRBJ2-4
CDR3aa: ASGTGALSGNPRSNIQY

d_gene: TRBD2
v_gene: TRBV6-5
j_gene: TRBJ2-3
CDR3aa: ASSYSGATSGRGDTQY

d_gene: TRBD2
v_gene: TRBV9
j_gene: TRBJ2-1
CDR3aa: ASSAGLAGNGYEQF

d_gene: TRBD1
v_gene: TRBV29-1
j_gene: TRBJ2-5
CDR3aa: SVTGTGQETQY

d_gene: TRBD1
v_gene: TRBV9
j_gene: TRBJ2-4
CDR3aa: ARTLLMGQGLLWAKNIQY

d_gene: .
v_gene: TRBV11-2
j_gene: TRBJ2-7
CDR3aa: ASSLGRVAYEQY

d_gene: TRBD1
v_gene: TRBV29-1
j_gene: TRBJ2-7
CDR3aa: SVEAQAGGYEQY

d_gene: .
v_gene: TRBV25-1
j_gene: TRBJ1-5
CDR3aa: ASSEGPDHSNQPQH

d_gene: .
v_gene: TRBV5-1
j_gene: TRBJ2-2
CDR3aa: ASSLAGRVGGELF

d_gene: TRBD2
v_gene: TRBV7-2
j_gene: TRBJ2-7
CDR3aa: ASSVFSGKGEQY

d_gene: TRBD1
v_gene: TRBV9
j_gene: TRBJ1-3
CDR3aa: ASSQTGRYSGNTIY

d_gene: TRBD2
v_gene: TRBV18
j_gene: TRBJ2-3
CDR3aa: ASSPTSGLGPDTQY

d_gene: TRBD1
v_gene: TRBV30
j_gene: TRBJ2-1
CDR3aa: AWDQGQGNEQF

d_gene: TRBD2
v_gene: TRBV10-3
j_gene: TRBJ2-1
CDR3aa: AITPRAGDTSTWSYNEQF

d_gene: .
v_gene: TRBV7-9
j_gene: TRBJ2-7
CDR3aa: ASSLSWGNSYEQY

d_gene: .
v_gene: TRBV7-3
j_gene: TRBJ1-1
CDR3aa: ASSLKDRNSEAF

d_gene: .
v_gene: TRBV9
j_gene: TRBJ2-1
CDR3aa: ASSVLGNNEQF

d_gene: .
v_gene: TRBV12-3/TRBV12-4
j_gene: TRBJ2-7
CDR3aa: ASRPQTGTPYEQY

d_gene: .
v_gene: TRBV9
j_gene: TRBJ2-2
CDR3aa: ASSPSIGELF

d_gene: .
v_gene: TRBV5-1
j_gene: TRBJ1-1
CDR3aa: ASSSRADYTEAF

d_gene: .
v_gene: TRBV4-2
j_gene: TRBJ2-7
CDR3aa: ASSQQLGPSTYEQY

d_gene: TRBD2
v_gene: TRBV12-3/TRBV12-4
j_gene: TRBJ2-1
CDR3aa: ASSPHSAGGSDEQF

d_gene: .
v_gene: TRBV29-1
j_gene: TRBJ2-5
CDR3aa: SVDPVGAKEETQY

d_gene: .
v_gene: TRBV7-9
j_gene: TRBJ2-2
CDR3aa: ASSLLGRVGELF

d_gene: .
v_gene: TRBV12-3/TRBV12-4
j_gene: TRBJ2-7
CDR3aa: ASSPQGAGEQY

d_gene: TRBD2
v_gene: TRBV29-1
j_gene: TRBJ2-7
CDR3aa: SVETQREESYEQY

d_gene: .
v_gene: TRBV25-1
j_gene: TRBJ2-7
CDR3aa: ASSEYGDSYEQY

d_gene: .
v_gene: TRBV6-1
j_gene: TRBJ1-5
CDR3aa: ASSEERPRVGGNQPQH

d_gene: .
v_gene: TRBV28
j_gene: TRBJ1-5
CDR3aa: ASSSRRGKPQH

d_gene: TRBD2
v_gene: TRBV3-1
j_gene: TRBJ2-3
CDR3aa: ASSPPRILAGVVDTQY

d_gene: TRBD1
v_gene: TRBV5-1
j_gene: TRBJ2-7
CDR3aa: ASSSFRDSLNYEQY

d_gene: TRBD2
v_gene: TRBV24-1
j_gene: TRBJ2-5
CDR3aa: ATSDGLAGPQETQY

d_gene: TRBD1
v_gene: TRBV5-1
j_gene: TRBJ1-2
CDR3aa: ASSQGPGQDYGYT

d_gene: TRBD2
v_gene: TRBV11-1
j_gene: TRBJ2-1
CDR3aa: ASSPGLATSSYNEQF

d_gene: .
v_gene: TRBV24-1
j_gene: TRBJ1-2
CDR3aa: ATRHTAFNYGYT

d_gene: TRBD1
v_gene: TRBV5-1
j_gene: TRBJ2-5
CDR3aa: ASSLIGDRESQY

d_gene: .
v_gene: TRBV5-1
j_gene: TRBJ2-6
CDR3aa: ASSFPDPNVLT

d_gene: TRBD1
v_gene: TRBV29-1
j_gene: TRBJ2-1
CDR3aa: SVGAQGASYNEQF

d_gene: .
v_gene: TRBV4-1
j_gene: TRBJ2-7
CDR3aa: ASSPEGQFSYEQY

d_gene: .
v_gene: TRBV20-1
j_gene: TRBJ2-3
CDR3aa: SARVRSHRDTQY

d_gene: .
v_gene: TRBV7-9
j_gene: TRBJ2-3
CDR3aa: ASKGLSSTDTQY

d_gene: .
v_gene: TRBV2
j_gene: TRBJ2-1
CDR3aa: ASSEPPKSSYNEQF

d_gene: TRBD1
v_gene: TRBV5-1
j_gene: TRBJ1-1
CDR3aa: ASSTGDRGPNTEAF